The entry that follows covers one TCR beta chain sequence. Its antigen specificity is not known. Per-base quality was not reported, and no clone a single base away is much larger than it. These data come from a study of CD8+ T cells in alopecia areata (dated by TCRdb to between 2017 and 2018). Turning to the overall study: The study used high-throughput TCRbeta sequencing to examine T cell clonal expansion in alopecia areata, in both the C3H/HeJ mouse model and human patients. Human TCRbeta sequencing covered scalp tissue and sorted CD4+ and CD8+ peripheral blood T cells from patchy and totalis/universalis alopecia areata patients and healthy controls. Scalp clonality was compared across normal scalp (n=4), patchy alopecia areata scalp (n=8), and alopecia totalis/universalis scalp (n=8). RNA came from the PAXgene miRNA kit for fixed scalp, the miRNeasy kit for PBMCs, and the RNeasy kit for mouse skin. Amplification of TCRbeta CDR3 regions was done by immunoSEQ multiplex PCR using 35 Vbeta forward primers and 13 Jbeta reverse primers. Study-wide conclusions, independent of this receptor: Unlike mouse skin, where gammadelta T cells dominate, normal human skin contains resident alphabeta T cells that get sequenced too, which complicates analysis of the scalp TCR repertoire. Compared with mice, TCR sequences shared between patients were less clear, possibly partly because of HLA diversity across the patient population. Higher clonality and more expanded CD8+ clones were observed in lesional scalp than in normal scalp, particularly in alopecia totalis/universalis, a finding suggestive of antigenic drive.

The V and J ends are trimmed by 6 bases and 6 bases, leaving 11 bases between them. The cysteine opens and the phenylalanine closes a CDR3 of 12 amino acids. Kept here is only the CDR3 DNA, which spans 36 bases and is read in frame from base 1. In the germline V gene, CDR1 corresponds to MNHEY and CDR2 to SVGAGI. PBMCs were isolated by density centrifugation and stained for CD3, CD4 and CD8, and CD4+ and CD8+ T cells were sorted on a FACSAria. Scalp biopsies and blood samples were obtained from unaffected controls. Library preparation was by the immunoSEQ multiplex PCR assay. RNA was extracted from all samples and reverse transcribed into cDNA, which served as template for TCR sequencing. First-strand cDNA was synthesized using SuperScript III with a 2:1 mix of oligo-dT and random hexamers. Amplification bias was assessed with a synthetic immune receptor repertoire, and residual bias was removed computationally. The authors processed their data as follows. Raw reads were preprocessed to remove errors, and CDR3 was defined by IMGT conventions from the conserved cysteine to phenylalanine. Clonality was calculated as 1 minus Shannon entropy normalized by log2 of the number of productive unique TCRs. CD4 or CD8 identity of scalp clones was inferred by cross-referencing scalp TCRbeta sequences with sorted blood CD4 and CD8 repertoires. The table was pulled from immuneACCESS by TCRdb, which kept in-frame rearrangements only. Such tables lose some clones; where checked, under half of the loss comes from unresolved V genes, and the rest has no known cause. V and J calls and clone size come straight from that table; D and trimming were deduced from the DNA. Within this sample are 130,000 to 150,000 clones, with approximately 56% of them counted one time only. The ten biggest clones cover 36% of the sample.

Specimen: CD8+ T cells sorted from blood. The receptor comes from a human donor in good health. The chain is made from TRBV6-5 and TRBJ1-2; possibly the D gene is TRBD1, per 5 matching bases. In nucleotide form, the sequence is TGTGCCAGCAGCCTCAGGGTTAATGGCTACACCTTC. Translated, this is CASSLRVNGYTF.